This TCR beta chain was obtained from a study of monozygotic twins with inflammatory bowel disease. TCRdb reanalyzed the 5' RACE reads, giving one entry per CDR3 protein sequence and no DNA. The sample's table shows about 160,000 distinct CDR3 sequences. CDR3 size: 14 residues. The germline gives CDR1 SGHKS, CDR2 YYEKEE (reference sequence). This receptor was taken from a human donor with ulcerative colitis or Crohn's disease, or a healthy co-twin of an affected twin (not recorded which). What was sequenced was blood. The genes are TRBV5-5 and TRBJ2-2; TCRdb outputs TRBD1, but without DNA this stays unchecked. CDR3 sequence reads: CASSLGQRGGELFF.